These 8 T cell receptor beta chains were sequenced from one sample in a study of metastatic and nonmetastatic thyroid tumors. Using MiXCR, TCRdb reanalyzed the PCR reads. In the table there are 20,000 to 25,000 clones, around 20% of which are singletons. None of the patients had undergone any treatment ahead of thyroid surgery. Sequencing was done on a sample of blood. Receptors originate from a female donor with papillary thyroid cancer or a benign thyroid nodule (not recorded which). Some clones in this sample may be carry-over from other donors' samples.

In its sample, this clone was seen many times. The genes are TRBV4-2 and TRBJ1-1; D is uncertain. Per germline, CDR1 LGHNA and CDR2 YNFKEQ. Trimming removed 0 bases at V and 1 base at J, with 12 bases between. The CDR3 spans 16 residues. The CDR3 loop reads CASSQDTNRENTEAFF. The CDR3 DNA reads as TGTGCCAGCAGCCAAGATACGAACAGAGAGAACACTGAAGCTTTCTTT.

This clone was detected ten times or more. The V call is TRBV6-1, the J call TRBJ2-3; tentatively, D is TRBD1 (6 bases). Looked up from germline, CDR1 is MNHNS and CDR2 is SASEGT. V was cut by 6 bases and J by 3 bases, with 13 bases left in between. The CDR3 covers 14 residues. The chain's CDR3 is CASSPGQRTDTQYF. The CDR3 DNA reads TGTGCCAGCAGCCCTGGACAGAGGACAGATACGCAGTATTTT.

The chain employs TRBV9 and TRBJ1-1; maybe TRBD1 (5 bases). The CDR3 totals 15 residues. V was clipped by 4 bases and J by 1 base, with 14 bases between them. CDR1 and CDR2 from the germline V gene are SGDLS and YYNGEE. CDR3 DNA sequence: TGTGCCAGCAGCCACGTAGGGGTATCGAACACTGAAGCTTTCTTT. Translating gives CASSHVGVSNTEAFF.

This clone came up many times. The chain combines TRBV7-9 with TRBJ1-2, with TRBD1 as a possible D gene (6 bases). Looked up from germline, CDR1 is SEHNR and CDR2 is FQNEAQ (reference sequence). The CDR3 covers 13 residues. Trimming cost V 3 bases and J 4 bases, with 9 bases left between them. The CDR3 here is CASSFRGGYGYTF. CDR3 coding DNA: TGTGCCAGCAGCTTCAGGGGAGGCTATGGCTACACCTTC.

This chain joins TRBV28 and TRBJ1-6, with D maybe TRBD1 (5 bases). CDR1 is MDHEN, CDR2 SYDVKM, per germline. V lost 6 bases and J 7 bases, leaving 16 bases between the germline ends. The CDR3 has 15 amino acids. The CDR3 is CASSSGPGHNSPLHF. DNA for the CDR3: TGTGCCAGCAGCTCAGGCCCCGGACACAATTCACCCCTCCACTTT.

This clone ranks as medium-sized (0.01 to 0.1%). This sequence joins TRBV25-1 and TRBJ2-2; 12 nucleotides match TRBD1. J was trimmed by 6 bases and V by 5 bases; bases with no gene match: 10. Per germline, CDR1 MGHDK and CDR2 SYGVNS. CDR3 length: 17 amino acids. This chain's CDR3 is CASSPRRGQGASGELFF. CDR3 nucleotides: TGTGCCAGCAGTCCTCGAAGGGGACAGGGGGCGTCCGGGGAGCTGTTTTTT.

This clone was seen repeatedly, ten times or more. The rearrangement uses TRBV6-2 or TRBV6-3 and TRBJ2-3; tentatively, D is TRBD1 or TRBD2 (5 bases each). The CDR3 runs 14 residues. Trimming removed 5 bases at V and 3 bases at J, with 12 bases between. CDR1 and CDR2 from the germline V gene are MNHEY and SVGEGT. The CDR3 coding sequence is TGTGCCAGCAGTGCCCGGGACGCAACAGATACGCAGTATTTT. This codes for CASSARDATDTQYF.

V gene TRBV11-1 combines with J gene TRBJ2-1, with 8 bases identical to TRBD2. The V and J ends lost 5 bases and 0 bases, in that order; junction bases with no gene match: 9. There are 17 residues in the CDR3. Germline lookup yields CDR1 SGHAT and CDR2 FQDESV (reference sequence). The CDR3 loop is CASSPGGWDGSYNEQFF. The CDR3 nucleotides are TGTGCCAGCAGCCCGGGGGGGTGGGACGGCTCCTACAATGAGCAGTTCTTC. Full variable domain (remainder filled in from reference TRBV11-1 and TRBJ2-1): EAEVAQSPRYKITEKSQAVAFWCDPISGHATLYWYRQILGQGPELLVQFQDESVVDDSQLPKDRFSAERLKGVDSTLKIQPAELGDSAMYLCASSPGGWDGSYNEQFFGPGTRLTVL.